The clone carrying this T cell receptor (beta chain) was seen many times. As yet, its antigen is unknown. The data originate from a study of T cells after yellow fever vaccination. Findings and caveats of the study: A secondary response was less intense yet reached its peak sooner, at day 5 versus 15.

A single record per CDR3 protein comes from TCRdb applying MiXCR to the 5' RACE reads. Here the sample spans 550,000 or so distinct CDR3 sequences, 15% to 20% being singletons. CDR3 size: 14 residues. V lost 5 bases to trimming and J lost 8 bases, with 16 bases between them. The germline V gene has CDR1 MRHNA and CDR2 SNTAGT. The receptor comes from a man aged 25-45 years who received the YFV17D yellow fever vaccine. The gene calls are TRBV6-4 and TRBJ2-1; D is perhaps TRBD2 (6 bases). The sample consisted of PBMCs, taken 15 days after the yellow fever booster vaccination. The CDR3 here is CASSPAGGRHEQFF. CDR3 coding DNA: TGTGCCAGCAGTCCAGCTGGGGGGAGGCATGAGCAGTTCTTC.